Listed below are T cell receptor beta chains from one sample, sequenced in a study of PD-1 blockade in classical Hodgkin lymphoma. Produced via immunoSEQ multiplex PCR; TCRdb's table is partial and in-frame only. The data show about 29,000 clones, with around 71% seen just once and roughly 4% held by the top ten. The sample consisted of peripheral blood mononuclear cells (PBMCs), taken before the second cycle of nivolumab. All receptors derive from a human donor with classical Hodgkin lymphoma. Both conserved end residues are part of each CDR3. A D gene is named only where the DNA matches it firmly. Not all rows give a size; the values are once, few, many and, for expanded clones, a class.

v_gene: TRBV7-8; abundance: -; j_gene: TRBJ1-1; d_gene: -; CDR3nt: TGTGCCAGCAGCTTACGGGCGGAGAACACTGAAGCTTTCTTT; CDR3aa: CASSLRAENTEAFF
v_gene: TRBV7-9; abundance: -; j_gene: TRBJ2-1; d_gene: -; CDR3nt: TGTGCCAGCAGCTTATTAGGGTGGAATGAGCAGTTCTTC; CDR3aa: CASSLLGWNEQFF
v_gene: TRBV6-6; abundance: -; j_gene: TRBJ2-7; d_gene: TRBD2; CDR3nt: TGTGCCAGCAGTTCTCCATCTAGCGGGAGCTCCTACGAGCAGTACTTC; CDR3aa: CASSSPSSGSSYEQYF
v_gene: TRBV10-1; abundance: -; j_gene: TRBJ1-1; d_gene: TRBD1; CDR3nt: TGCGCCAGCAGTGACCCGGACAGGTTTACTGAAGCTTTCTTT; CDR3aa: CASSDPDRFTEAFF
v_gene: TRBV7-8; abundance: -; j_gene: TRBJ2-1; d_gene: TRBD2; CDR3nt: TGTGCCAGCAGCCTCCAACTAGCGGGTCTTTACAATGAGCAGTTCTTC; CDR3aa: CASSLQLAGLYNEQFF
v_gene: TRBV2; abundance: -; j_gene: TRBJ2-2; d_gene: -; CDR3nt: TGTGCCAGCAGTGAAGCGGCTATCACCGGGGAGCTGTTTTTT; CDR3aa: CASSEAAITGELFF
v_gene: TRBV7-2; abundance: -; j_gene: TRBJ2-7; d_gene: TRBD1; CDR3nt: TGTGCCAGCAGCTCCAGGGGGCGACAATCCTACGAGCAGTACTTC; CDR3aa: CASSSRGRQSYEQYF
v_gene: TRBV25-1; abundance: -; j_gene: TRBJ2-1; d_gene: TRBD2; CDR3nt: TGTGCCAGCAGTGCGGGGACTAGCGGGAGGGGTGGGGCGTTCTTC; CDR3aa: CASSAGTSGRGGAFF
v_gene: TRBV10-3; abundance: once; j_gene: TRBJ2-5; d_gene: TRBD2; CDR3nt: TGTGCCACCCAGACTAGCGGGGGGGAGACCCAGTACTTC; CDR3aa: CATQTSGGETQYF
v_gene: TRBV9; abundance: -; j_gene: TRBJ2-1; d_gene: -; CDR3nt: TGTGCCAGCAGCGTAGAACAGGGAGGGGTCCACAATGAGCAGTTCTTC; CDR3aa: CASSVEQGGVHNEQFF
v_gene: TRBV19; abundance: -; j_gene: TRBJ1-5; d_gene: TRBD1; CDR3nt: TGTGCCAGTAGTTTTGACAGGGGGCCCAATCAGCCCCAGCATTTT; CDR3aa: CASSFDRGPNQPQHF
v_gene: TRBV7-9; abundance: -; j_gene: TRBJ1-2; d_gene: -; CDR3nt: TGTGCCAGCAGCTTTGGTCCTGAAGGCTACACCTTC; CDR3aa: CASSFGPEGYTF
v_gene: TRBV7-9; abundance: few; j_gene: TRBJ1-2; d_gene: -; CDR3nt: TGTGCCAGCAGCTTTGACAACTATGGCTACACCTTC; CDR3aa: CASSFDNYGYTF
v_gene: TRBV29-1; abundance: -; j_gene: TRBJ2-5; d_gene: TRBD2; CDR3nt: TGCGCTAGCGGGGGGGAAGAGACCCAGTACTTC; CDR3aa: CASGGEETQYF
v_gene: TRBV5-8; abundance: -; j_gene: TRBJ1-6; d_gene: -; CDR3nt: TGTGCCAGCAGCGCAGGTACAATCCGTAATTCACCCCTCCACTTT; CDR3aa: CASSAGTIRNSPLHF
v_gene: TRBV19; abundance: few; j_gene: TRBJ1-1; d_gene: -; CDR3nt: TGTGCCAGTAGTATATTCGGGGGCTTGAACACTGAAGCTTTCTTT; CDR3aa: CASSIFGGLNTEAFF
v_gene: TRBV25-1; abundance: -; j_gene: TRBJ2-2; d_gene: TRBD1; CDR3nt: TGTGCCAGCGGGACAGGGAGTAACACCGGGGAGCTGTTTTTT; CDR3aa: CASGTGSNTGELFF
v_gene: TRBV28; abundance: few; j_gene: TRBJ1-5; d_gene: TRBD1; CDR3nt: TGTGCCAGCAGTCGCTTACAGGGGAATCAGCCCCAGCATTTT; CDR3aa: CASSRLQGNQPQHF
v_gene: TRBV7-3; abundance: -; j_gene: TRBJ1-1; d_gene: -; CDR3nt: TGTGCCAGCAGCTCCGGGGGTGGGAACACTGAAGCTTTCTTT; CDR3aa: CASSSGGGNTEAFF
v_gene: TRBV5-1; abundance: -; j_gene: TRBJ1-2; d_gene: -; CDR3nt: TGCGCCAGCAGCTTGGCCGGCTATGGCTACACCTTC; CDR3aa: CASSLAGYGYTF
v_gene: TRBV10-3; abundance: -; j_gene: TRBJ2-5; d_gene: -; CDR3nt: TGTGCCATCAACGGACAACACAACCAAGAGACCCAGTACTTC; CDR3aa: CAINGQHNQETQYF
v_gene: TRBV18; abundance: -; j_gene: TRBJ1-1; d_gene: -; CDR3nt: TGTGCCAGCCTGCGGGGGGGTTTGAACACTGAAGCTTTCTTT; CDR3aa: CASLRGGLNTEAFF
v_gene: TRBV2; abundance: -; j_gene: TRBJ1-2; d_gene: -; CDR3nt: TGTGCCAGCATGAGGGGGGACCCCTATGGCTACACCTTC; CDR3aa: CASMRGDPYGYTF
v_gene: TRBV6-6; abundance: -; j_gene: TRBJ2-3; d_gene: -; CDR3nt: TGTGCCAGCAGTTACGGACTAACCCCCACAGATACGCAGTATTTT; CDR3aa: CASSYGLTPTDTQYF
v_gene: TRBV5-1; abundance: -; j_gene: TRBJ2-1; d_gene: TRBD2; CDR3nt: TGCGCCAGCAGGGGGCTAGCGGTCCCCTGGAATGAGCAGTTCTTC; CDR3aa: CASRGLAVPWNEQFF
v_gene: TRBV4-1; abundance: -; j_gene: TRBJ1-3; d_gene: TRBD1; CDR3nt: TGCGCCAGCAGCCAAGACAGGGGGTTTGGAAACACCATATATTTT; CDR3aa: CASSQDRGFGNTIYF
v_gene: TRBV6-5; abundance: -; j_gene: TRBJ2-7; d_gene: -; CDR3nt: TGTGCCAGCAGTTACGGGGCGGGGTCCTCCTACGAGCAGTACTTC; CDR3aa: CASSYGAGSSYEQYF
v_gene: TRBV18; abundance: -; j_gene: TRBJ2-7; d_gene: -; CDR3nt: TGTGCCAGCTCACCAACGGGTGAGAGGTCGGGGGAGCAGTACTTC; CDR3aa: CASSPTGERSGEQYF
v_gene: TRBV4-2; abundance: -; j_gene: TRBJ2-1; d_gene: TRBD2; CDR3nt: TGTGCCAGCAGCCAAGATGCGGGGGGTTACAATGAGCAGTTCTTC; CDR3aa: CASSQDAGGYNEQFF
v_gene: TRBV4-3; abundance: -; j_gene: TRBJ2-1; d_gene: TRBD2; CDR3nt: TGCGCCAGCAGCCAAGACGTAGCTAGCGGGCCCTACAATGAGCAGTTCTTC; CDR3aa: CASSQDVASGPYNEQFF
v_gene: TRBV7-2; abundance: -; j_gene: TRBJ1-5; d_gene: TRBD1; CDR3nt: TGTGCCAGCAGCTACGGGACAGGGGGTGCTGGGCTTGGCAATCAGCCCCAGCATTTT; CDR3aa: CASSYGTGGAGLGNQPQHF
v_gene: TRBV28; abundance: medium-sized; j_gene: TRBJ2-1; d_gene: -; CDR3nt: TGTGCCAGCAGTTTGAACACAGGGAAAAAGGAGCAGTTCTTC; CDR3aa: CASSLNTGKKEQFF
v_gene: TRBV6-6; abundance: -; j_gene: TRBJ1-2; d_gene: -; CDR3nt: TGTGCCAGCAGACCTCAGGGAATCAACTATGGCTACACCTTC; CDR3aa: CASRPQGINYGYTF
v_gene: TRBV5-1; abundance: -; j_gene: TRBJ1-1; d_gene: TRBD1; CDR3nt: TGCGCCAGCAGCTTGGTGCGACAGGGGATGGCGAACACTGAAGCTTTCTTT; CDR3aa: CASSLVRQGMANTEAFF
v_gene: TRBV4-3; abundance: -; j_gene: TRBJ2-1; d_gene: -; CDR3nt: TGCGCCAGCAGCCAAGATAAATGGGGACCGTACAATGAGCAGTTCTTC; CDR3aa: CASSQDKWGPYNEQFF
v_gene: TRBV28; abundance: -; j_gene: TRBJ1-2; d_gene: -; CDR3nt: TGTGCCAGCAGTTTAGGATACTTCCCTAACTATGGCTACACCTTC; CDR3aa: CASSLGYFPNYGYTF
v_gene: TRBV30; abundance: -; j_gene: TRBJ2-7; d_gene: TRBD1; CDR3nt: TGTGCCTGGAGTGGAGGACAGGGGGCCTTAGACGAGCAGTACTTC; CDR3aa: CAWSGGQGALDEQYF
v_gene: TRBV28; abundance: -; j_gene: TRBJ1-2; d_gene: TRBD1; CDR3nt: TGTGCCAGCAGTTTACCCGGACAGGGGGCGGTTGTGGCCAACTATGGCTACACCTTC; CDR3aa: CASSLPGQGAVVANYGYTF
v_gene: TRBV10-3; abundance: once; j_gene: TRBJ1-2; d_gene: -; CDR3nt: TGTGCCATCAAACTTGACAATCTGCTAGGGGATGGCTACACCTTC; CDR3aa: CAIKLDNLLGDGYTF
v_gene: TRBV9; abundance: once; j_gene: TRBJ2-4; d_gene: -; CDR3nt: TGTGCCAGCAGCCCACAGCTAGCCAAAAACATTCAGTACTTC; CDR3aa: CASSPQLAKNIQYF
v_gene: TRBV6-5; abundance: -; j_gene: TRBJ2-2; d_gene: -; CDR3nt: TGTGCCAGCAGATCCGACAGGAGAAACACCGGGGAGCTGTTTTTT; CDR3aa: CASRSDRRNTGELFF
v_gene: TRBV7-3; abundance: -; j_gene: TRBJ2-2; d_gene: -; CDR3nt: TGTGCCAGCAGCTTAAGGAGAGGGAACACCGGGGAGCTGTTTTTT; CDR3aa: CASSLRRGNTGELFF
v_gene: TRBV19; abundance: -; j_gene: TRBJ2-2; d_gene: -; CDR3nt: TGTGCCAGTAGTCCCCGGGATGGGACCGGGGAGCTGTTTTTT; CDR3aa: CASSPRDGTGELFF
v_gene: TRBV29-1; abundance: -; j_gene: TRBJ1-5; d_gene: -; CDR3nt: TGCAGCGTTGAAGACAGGGGCCCGACCCAGCATTTT; CDR3aa: CSVEDRGPTQHF
v_gene: TRBV10-3; abundance: -; j_gene: TRBJ1-3; d_gene: -; CDR3nt: TGTGCCATCAGCCCTAACAGAAACACCATATATTTT; CDR3aa: CAISPNRNTIYF
v_gene: TRBV5-4; abundance: -; j_gene: TRBJ2-7; d_gene: -; CDR3nt: TGTGCCAGCAGCTTCCAGGGGAGGGTCCACGAGCAGTACTTC; CDR3aa: CASSFQGRVHEQYF
v_gene: TRBV9; abundance: -; j_gene: TRBJ1-1; d_gene: -; CDR3nt: TGTGCCAGCAGCGTAGTTGCGAACACTGAAGCTTTCTTT; CDR3aa: CASSVVANTEAFF
v_gene: TRBV5-8; abundance: -; j_gene: TRBJ1-4; d_gene: -; CDR3nt: TGTGCCAGCAGCTTCCCAGGCAGCCGCCTCCCCTTCTTT; CDR3aa: CASSFPGSRLPFF
v_gene: TRBV5-6; abundance: -; j_gene: TRBJ1-1; d_gene: -; CDR3nt: TGTGCCAGCAGCATGGGCAGTCGTATGAACACTGAAGCTTTCTTT; CDR3aa: CASSMGSRMNTEAFF
v_gene: TRBV6-5; abundance: -; j_gene: TRBJ1-5; d_gene: -; CDR3nt: TGTGCCTGTGCGTGGGCTTCCGATCAGCCCCAGCATTTT; CDR3aa: CACAWASDQPQHF